The rows below give T cell receptor beta chains drawn from one sample of a study of Graves' ophthalmopathy and Graves' hyperthyroidism. A single record per CDR3 protein comes from TCRdb applying MiXCR to the multiplex PCR reads. The sample shows 650,000 to 800,000 distinct CDR3 sequences, about two fifths of them seen only once. The sequencing sample was made of peripheral blood. The source is an adult man with Graves' ophthalmopathy. CDR3s include the opening cysteine and the closing phenylalanine or tryptophan. D genes are given only for firm matches. Clone size appears in some rows only: once, few, many, or a class for an expanded clone.

d_call	clone_size	v_call	j_call	cdr3_aa	cdr3_nt
.	many	TRBV5-1	TRBJ1-2	CASSFEDTNYGYTF	TGCGCCAGCAGCTTCGAGGACACTAACTATGGCTACACCTTC
.	.	TRBV30	TRBJ2-7	CAWSRPGHRYEQYF	TGTGCCTGGAGTCGTCCGGGACACCGCTACGAGCAGTACTTC
.	.	TRBV7-9	TRBJ2-7	CASGNEQYF	TGTGCCAGCGGGAATGAGCAGTACTTC
.	many	TRBV7-2	TRBJ1-5	CASSLSTVSNQPQHF	TGTGCCAGCAGCTTATCGACAGTTAGCAATCAGCCCCAGCATTTT
.	.	TRBV24-1	TRBJ2-5	CATRGRGRGPSGETQYF	TGTGCCACCAGGGGAAGGGGTCGCGGACCATCGGGAGAGACCCAGTACTTC
.	many	TRBV29-1	TRBJ2-7	CSVVVRVVEQYF	TGCAGCGTTGTGGTCCGGGTGGTCGAGCAGTACTTC
TRBD1	.	TRBV12-3/TRBV12-4	TRBJ2-2	CASGEQGWAGELFF	TGTGCCAGCGGCGAACAGGGGTGGGCCGGGGAGCTGTTTTTT
TRBD1	.	TRBV5-5	TRBJ2-7	CASSRDRVKQYF	TGTGCCAGCAGTCGGGACAGGGTAAAGCAGTACTTC
TRBD1	.	TRBV20-1	TRBJ1-1	CSAERLDRSRTEAFF	TGCAGTGCTGAACGACTGGACAGGTCCCGCACTGAAGCTTTCTTT
.	.	TRBV12-5	TRBJ2-7	CASGLRGRPYEQYF	TGTGCTAGTGGTTTGCGCGGGCGCCCCTACGAGCAGTACTTC
TRBD1	many	TRBV7-3	TRBJ2-7	CASSLAGQGANEQYF	TGTGCCAGCAGCTTAGCGGGACAGGGGGCAAACGAGCAGTACTTC
TRBD1	many	TRBV29-1	TRBJ1-2	CSVDEQGASYGYTF	TGCAGCGTTGATGAGCAGGGGGCAAGCTATGGCTACACCTTC
TRBD1	.	TRBV9	TRBJ1-6	CASSQVKTGGSSPLHF	TGTGCCAGCAGTCAAGTTAAGACAGGGGGCAGTTCACCCCTCCACTTT
TRBD1	.	TRBV15	TRBJ2-1	CATSGDRANEQFF	TGTGCCACCAGCGGGGACAGGGCCAATGAGCAGTTCTTC
.	many	TRBV7-9	TRBJ1-4	CASSFPSAEKLFF	TGTGCCAGCAGCTTCCCTTCAGCTGAAAAACTGTTTTTT
.	.	TRBV15	TRBJ1-5	CATSRPGDGGGNQPQHF	TGTGCCACCAGCAGACCCGGCGACGGGGGAGGAAATCAGCCCCAGCATTTT
TRBD1	once	TRBV6-1	TRBJ2-5	CASSEVTGATGETQYF	TGTGCCAGCAGTGAAGTGACAGGGGCCACAGGAGAGACCCAGTACTTC
.	few	TRBV3-1	TRBJ1-1	CASSLLEPDTEAFF	TGTGCCAGCAGCCTCCTAGAACCAGACACTGAAGCTTTCTTT
.	few	TRBV9	TRBJ2-2	CASSSHRQDPTGELFF	TGTGCCAGCAGCTCCCACCGACAGGATCCCACCGGGGAGCTGTTTTTT
.	many	TRBV14	TRBJ1-2	CASSQVWGDGYTF	TGTGCCAGCAGCCAAGTGTGGGGGGATGGCTACACCTTC
TRBD2	.	TRBV7-2	TRBJ2-2	CASKPGLAAGELFF	TGTGCCAGCAAACCGGGACTAGCTGCCGGGGAGCTGTTTTTT
TRBD1	.	TRBV10-3	TRBJ1-5	CASSYTGQLNQPQHF	TGTGCCAGCAGTTACACGGGACAGCTAAATCAGCCCCAGCATTTT
TRBD2	.	TRBV19	TRBJ2-5	CASSIPSSGETQYF	TGTGCCAGTAGTATTCCCTCTAGCGGAGAGACCCAGTACTTC
TRBD1	many	TRBV4-1	TRBJ1-4	CASSPGQASNEKLFF	TGCGCCAGCAGCCCGGGACAGGCGTCTAATGAAAAACTGTTTTTT
.	.	TRBV11-3	TRBJ2-7	CASSSLVGGPVYEQYF	TGTGCCAGCAGCTCCCTAGTCGGGGGGCCGGTATACGAGCAGTACTTC
.	.	TRBV29-1	TRBJ2-7	CSVEQGEQYF	TGCAGCGTTGAACAGGGCGAGCAGTACTTC
.	many	TRBV7-9	TRBJ2-5	CASSFGGFETQYF	TGTGCCAGCAGCTTTGGGGGGTTCGAGACCCAGTACTTC
.	.	TRBV19	TRBJ1-1	CASSTHAGGKLNEAFF	TGTGCCAGTAGTACGCACGCGGGGGGGAAGTTGAATGAAGCTTTCTTT
.	.	TRBV5-5	TRBJ1-5	CASSPGPPGGGFRDQPQHF	TGTGCCAGCAGCCCGGGCCCCCCCGGGGGCGGATTTCGGGATCAGCCCCAGCATTTT
.	.	TRBV2	TRBJ2-2	CASGGGQPNTGELFF	TGTGCCAGTGGGGGGGGACAGCCGAACACCGGGGAGCTGTTTTTT
TRBD1	.	TRBV2	TRBJ1-1	CASSLQGQGAANTEAFF	TGTGCCAGCAGCTTACAGGGACAGGGGGCGGCGAACACTGAAGCTTTCTTT
.	many	TRBV25-1	TRBJ2-7	CASSPPVGETYEQYF	TGTGCCAGCAGCCCTCCCGTCGGGGAGACCTACGAGCAGTACTTC
.	many	TRBV2	TRBJ1-2	CASSDRGGDGYTF	TGTGCCAGCAGTGACAGGGGAGGGGATGGCTACACCTTC
TRBD1	many	TRBV27	TRBJ2-7	CASSSGTERYEQYF	TGTGCCAGCAGTTCCGGGACAGAACGATACGAGCAGTACTTC
.	once	TRBV29-1	TRBJ2-6	CSVNTGANVLTF	TGCAGCGTGAACACCGGGGCCAACGTCCTGACTTTC
.	.	TRBV25-1	TRBJ1-5	CASHGAGNQPQHF	TGTGCCAGCCACGGGGCAGGCAATCAGCCCCAGCATTTT
TRBD1	many	TRBV6-1	TRBJ1-1	CASSGQGNTEAFF	TGTGCCAGCAGTGGACAGGGGAACACTGAAGCTTTCTTT
TRBD1	.	TRBV6-6	TRBJ1-2	CASSAGQGVDGYTF	TGTGCCAGCAGCGCCGGACAGGGGGTTGATGGCTACACCTTC
TRBD2	many	TRBV4-2	TRBJ2-7	CASSQGATGGGSDEQYF	TGTGCCAGCAGCCAAGGGGCTACGGGAGGCGGGAGCGACGAGCAGTACTTC
TRBD1	.	TRBV19	TRBJ2-6	CASRRGQGFGANVLTF	TGTGCCAGTCGTAGGGGACAGGGATTTGGGGCCAACGTCCTGACTTTC
.	few	TRBV7-9	TRBJ2-7	CASSRDRGQEQYF	TGTGCCAGCAGCCGTGACCGGGGCCAGGAGCAGTACTTC
.	many	TRBV6-6	TRBJ1-6	CASNYRQEGSPLHF	TGTGCCAGCAATTACAGACAGGAAGGATCACCCCTCCACTTT
.	once	TRBV7-6	TRBJ2-3	CASSLGGQGADTQYF	TGTGCCAGCAGCTTAGGGGGGCAGGGCGCAGATACGCAGTATTTT
TRBD2	many	TRBV11-2	TRBJ2-2	CASSLAGAGELFF	TGTGCCAGCAGCCTAGCGGGGGCCGGGGAGCTGTTTTTT
.	.	TRBV12-3/TRBV12-4	TRBJ1-2	CASSLGSGGGYTF	TGTGCCAGCAGTTTAGGATCCGGGGGGGGCTACACCTTC
.	.	TRBV12-3/TRBV12-4	TRBJ2-7	CASGLILAANYEQYF	TGTGCTAGTGGTTTGATTTTAGCGGCGAACTACGAGCAGTACTTC
TRBD1	.	TRBV7-1	TRBJ2-1	CASSSFRQGRNEQFF	TGTGCCAGCAGCTCATTTCGACAGGGGAGGAATGAGCAGTTCTTC